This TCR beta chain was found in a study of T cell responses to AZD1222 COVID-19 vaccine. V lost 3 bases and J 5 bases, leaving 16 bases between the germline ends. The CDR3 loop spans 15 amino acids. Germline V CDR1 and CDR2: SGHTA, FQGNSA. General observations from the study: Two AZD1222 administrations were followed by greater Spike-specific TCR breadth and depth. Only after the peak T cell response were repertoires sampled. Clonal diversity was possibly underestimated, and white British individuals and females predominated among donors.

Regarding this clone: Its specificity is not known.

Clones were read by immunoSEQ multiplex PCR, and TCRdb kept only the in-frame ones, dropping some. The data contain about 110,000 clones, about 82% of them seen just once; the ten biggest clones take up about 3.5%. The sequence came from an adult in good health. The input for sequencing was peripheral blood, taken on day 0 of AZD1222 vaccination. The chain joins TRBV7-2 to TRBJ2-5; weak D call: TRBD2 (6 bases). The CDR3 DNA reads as TGTGCCAGCAGCTTCCAACCGGAGGGTTCGGAGACCCAGTACTTC. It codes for CASSFQPEGSETQYF. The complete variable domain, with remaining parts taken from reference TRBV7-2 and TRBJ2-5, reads GAGVSQSPSNKVTEKGKDVELRCDPISGHTALYWYRQSLGQGLEFLIYFQGNSAPDKSGLPSDRFSAERTGGSVSTLTIQRTQQEDSAVYLCASSFQPEGSETQYFGPGTRLLVL.